This TCR beta chain appears in the sequencing data of a study of blood T cell repertoires in COVID-19. About the study: From the United States, Italy and Spain came samples of acute and convalescent COVID-19.

This CDR3 spans 13 amino acids. With 0 bases removed from V and 3 bases from J, the gap between germline ends came to 6 bases. Germline CDR1 is MGHRA and CDR2 is YSYEKL. As to this clone: Other DNA sequences of this sample code for an identical CDR3.

Data came from immunoSEQ multiplex PCR; TCRdb stores just in-frame clones and leaves some out. Of roughly 570,000 clones detected, about 89% appear once; the ten largest clones hold 7.5% to 9%. The chain employs TRBV4-1 and TRBJ2-7, with D unresolved. The sample consisted of peripheral blood. This receptor was taken from a woman in her forties or fifties with COVID-19, enrolled during active disease. The CDR3 nucleotides read TGCGCCAGCAGCCAAGATCGAGGCTACGAGCAGTACTTC. It yields the protein CASSQDRGYEQYF.